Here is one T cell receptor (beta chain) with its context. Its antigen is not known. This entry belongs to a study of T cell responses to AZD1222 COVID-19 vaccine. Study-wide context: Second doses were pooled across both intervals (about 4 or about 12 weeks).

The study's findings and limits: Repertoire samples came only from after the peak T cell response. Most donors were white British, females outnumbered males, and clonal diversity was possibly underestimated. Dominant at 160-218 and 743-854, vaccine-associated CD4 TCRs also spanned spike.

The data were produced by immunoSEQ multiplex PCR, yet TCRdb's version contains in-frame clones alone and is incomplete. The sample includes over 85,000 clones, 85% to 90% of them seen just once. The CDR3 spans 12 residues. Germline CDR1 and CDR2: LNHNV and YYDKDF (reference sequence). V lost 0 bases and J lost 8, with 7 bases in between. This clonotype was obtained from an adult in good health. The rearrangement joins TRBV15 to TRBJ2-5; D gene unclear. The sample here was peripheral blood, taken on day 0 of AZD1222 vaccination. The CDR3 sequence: CATSRDQETQYF. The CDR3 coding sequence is TGTGCCACCAGCAGAGATCAGGAAACCCAGTACTTC. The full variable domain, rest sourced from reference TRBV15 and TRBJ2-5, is DAMVIQNPRYQVTQFGKPVTLSCSQTLNHNVMYWYQQKSSQAPKLLFHYYDKDFNNEADTPDNFQSRRPNTSFCFLDIRSPGLGDTAMYLCATSRDQETQYFGPGTRLLVL.